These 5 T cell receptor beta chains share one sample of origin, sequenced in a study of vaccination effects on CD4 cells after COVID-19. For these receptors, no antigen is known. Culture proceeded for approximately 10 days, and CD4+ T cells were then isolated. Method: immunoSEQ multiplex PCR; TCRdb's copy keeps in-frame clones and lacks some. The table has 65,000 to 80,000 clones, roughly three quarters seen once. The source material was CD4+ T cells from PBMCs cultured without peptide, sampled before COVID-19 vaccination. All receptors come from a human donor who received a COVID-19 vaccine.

This chain's CDR3 is CASSPFESRTSGASWSSYEQYV. The CDR3, as DNA: TGTGCCAGCTCACCATTTGAAAGTAGGACTAGCGGGGCTTCGTGGAGCTCCTACGAGCAGTACGTC. The J gene is TRBJ2-7, the V gene TRBV18; TRBD2 matches at 12 bases. V was clipped by 2 bases and J by 0 bases; unmatched bases: 20. CDR3 length: 22 amino acids. The V gene's germline CDR1 is KGHSH and CDR2 LQKENI.

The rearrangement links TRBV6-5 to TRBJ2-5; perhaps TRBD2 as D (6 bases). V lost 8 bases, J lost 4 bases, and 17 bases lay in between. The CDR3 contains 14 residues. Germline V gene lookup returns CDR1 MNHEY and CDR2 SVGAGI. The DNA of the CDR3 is TGTGCCAGCGCCGCGCCGGGGGTCCGAGAGACCCAGTACTTC. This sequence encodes CASAAPGVRETQYF.

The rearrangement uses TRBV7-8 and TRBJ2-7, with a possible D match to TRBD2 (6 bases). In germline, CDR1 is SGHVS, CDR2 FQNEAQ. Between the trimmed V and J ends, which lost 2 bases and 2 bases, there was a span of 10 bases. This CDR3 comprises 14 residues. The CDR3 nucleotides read TGTGCCAGCAGCTTACGGCGGGGCCCCTACGAGCAGTACGTC. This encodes CASSLRRGPYEQYV.

Here the CDR3 reads CASSQDVWGTNTEAFF. CDR3 DNA sequence: TGTGCCAGCAGCCAAGATGTTTGGGGCACCAACACTGAAGCTTTCTTT. This chain uses TRBV4-2 with TRBJ1-1; tentatively, D is TRBD1 (5 bases). V was clipped by 0 bases and J by 2 bases, with 13 bases between them. The CDR3 covers 16 residues. Germline-derived CDR1 and CDR2 are LGHNA and YNFKEQ.

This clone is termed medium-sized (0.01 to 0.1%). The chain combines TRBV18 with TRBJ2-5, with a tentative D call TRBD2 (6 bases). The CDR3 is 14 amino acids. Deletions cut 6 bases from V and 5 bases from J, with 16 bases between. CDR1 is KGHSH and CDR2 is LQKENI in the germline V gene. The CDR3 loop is CASSQSLGGETQYF. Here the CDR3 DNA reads TGTGCCAGCTCGCAAAGCCTAGGAGGGGAGACCCAGTACTTC.